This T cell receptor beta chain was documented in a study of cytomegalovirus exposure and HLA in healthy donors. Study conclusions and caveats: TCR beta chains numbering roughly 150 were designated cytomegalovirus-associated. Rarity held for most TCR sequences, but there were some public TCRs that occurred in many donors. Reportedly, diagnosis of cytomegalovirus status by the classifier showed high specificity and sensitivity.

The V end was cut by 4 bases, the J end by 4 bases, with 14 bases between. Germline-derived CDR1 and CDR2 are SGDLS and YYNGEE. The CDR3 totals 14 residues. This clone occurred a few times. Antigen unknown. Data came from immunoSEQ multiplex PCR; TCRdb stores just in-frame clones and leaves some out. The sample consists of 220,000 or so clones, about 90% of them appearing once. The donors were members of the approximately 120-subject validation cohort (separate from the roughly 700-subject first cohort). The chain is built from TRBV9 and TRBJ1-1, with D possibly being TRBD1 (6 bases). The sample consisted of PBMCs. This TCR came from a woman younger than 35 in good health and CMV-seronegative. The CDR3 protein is CASSPEGETTEAFF. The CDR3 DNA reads TGTGCCAGCAGCCCAGAGGGGGAGACCACTGAAGCTTTCTTT.